Sequencing of this T cell receptor beta chain was carried out in a study of CD8+ T cells in alopecia areata. On the study more broadly: The study gave treated patients oral tofacitinib at 5 to 10 mg twice daily. Study results and limitations: A great number of expanded lesional clones endured in scalp and blood during tofacitinib.

Treatment given: oral pan-JAK inhibitor, 5-10 mg twice daily. Those with alopecia areata gave lesional scalp punch biopsies and peripheral blood. Reverse transcription of extracted RNA yielded cDNA, which provided the sequencing template. Produced via immunoSEQ multiplex PCR; TCRdb's table is partial and in-frame only. The sample contains some 200,000 clones, about 58% of which appear only once. In regard to this clone: As yet, its antigen is unknown.

The CDR3 extends over 15 amino acids. Germline CDR1 GTSNPN, CDR2 SVGIG (reference sequence). The V and J ends lost 4 bases and 4 bases respectively, with 14 bases between them. The origin of this receptor is a human donor with alopecia areata. The sequencing here drew on CD4+ T cells sorted from blood, taken at week 4, from a patient treated with tofacitinib. The chain has TRBV30 and TRBJ1-6, with D perhaps matching TRBD1 (5 bases). Written as DNA, the CDR3 is TGTGCCTGGACCCCTGACAGATCTTATAATTCACCCCTCCACTTT. Amino acid sequence: CAWTPDRSYNSPLHF.